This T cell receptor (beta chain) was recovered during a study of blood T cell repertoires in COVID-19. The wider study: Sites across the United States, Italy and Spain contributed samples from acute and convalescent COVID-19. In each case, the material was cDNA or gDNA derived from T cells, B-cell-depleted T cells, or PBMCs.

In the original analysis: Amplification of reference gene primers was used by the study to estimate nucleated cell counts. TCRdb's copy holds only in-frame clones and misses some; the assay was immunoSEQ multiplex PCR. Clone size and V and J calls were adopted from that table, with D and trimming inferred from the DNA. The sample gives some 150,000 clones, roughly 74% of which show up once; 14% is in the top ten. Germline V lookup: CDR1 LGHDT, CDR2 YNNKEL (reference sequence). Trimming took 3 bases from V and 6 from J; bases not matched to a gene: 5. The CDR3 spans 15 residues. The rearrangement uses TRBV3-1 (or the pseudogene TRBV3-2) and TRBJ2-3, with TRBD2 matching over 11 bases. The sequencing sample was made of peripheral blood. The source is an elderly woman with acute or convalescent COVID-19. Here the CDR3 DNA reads TGTGCCAGCAGCCATCTAGCGGGGGGCCTTGATACGCAGTATTTT. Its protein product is CASSHLAGGLDTQYF.